This T cell receptor beta chain was recovered during a study of shared clonotypes between healthy human individuals. Study details: Per-donor plates numbered three CD4 naive, three CD4 memory, two CD8 naive and one CD8 memory.

The study's findings and limits: Unshared clonotypes carried lower generation probabilities than those common to all four donors.

As for this clone: The antigen is undetermined. This sample also contains other DNA sequences that code for the same CDR3.

The CDR3 runs to 12 residues. Germline V gene data show CDR1 as SEHNR and CDR2 as FQNEAQ (reference sequence). V lost 1 base, J lost 6 bases, and 6 bases lay in between. Naive CD45RA+ and memory CD45RA-negative subsets were split from CD4+ cells. When replicate PCRs were run on sorted subsets, they used roughly 0.2 ug DNA, approximately 33,000 T cell genomes. Only in-frame clones appear in the TCRdb table, and some are missing; sequencing was by immunoSEQ multiplex PCR. The sample consists of 2,500,000 or so clones, approximately 94% of them appearing once. The clonotype originates from a man between 18 and 29 years old in good health. Some clones in this sample may be carry-over from other donors' samples. Sequencing used naive CD4+ T cells from PBMCs. As for subset: CD45RA+ positively selected. The chain joins TRBV7-9 to TRBJ1-1; D is undetermined. The CDR3 sequence: CASSLEGAEAFF. CDR3 sequence (DNA): TGTGCCAGCAGCTTAGAAGGTGCTGAAGCTTTCTTT. Full variable domain (rest looked up from reference TRBV7-9 and TRBJ1-1): DTGVSQNPRHKITKRGQNVTFRCDPISEHNRLYWYRQTLGQGPEFLTYFQNEAQLEKSRLLSDRFSAERPKGSFSTLEIQRTEQGDSAMYLCASSLEGAEAFFGQGTRLTVV.